Sequencing of this T cell receptor (beta chain) was carried out in a study of cytomegalovirus exposure and HLA in healthy donors. Whole-study results and caveats: Indistinguishable V segments such as TRBV6-2 and TRBV6-3 were excluded. Reportedly, cytomegalovirus status was diagnosed with high sensitivity and specificity.

V lost 5 bases and J lost 5, with 7 bases in between. Looked up from germline, CDR1 is ENHRY and CDR2 is SYGVKD. This CDR3 comprises 11 residues. This clone has just one count. Antigen: not known. PCR was performed using 60 Vbeta and 13 Jbeta primers. Only in-frame clones appear in the TCRdb table, and some are missing; sequencing was by immunoSEQ multiplex PCR. The sample consists of 60,000 to 80,000 clones, approximately 75% of them appearing once. This chain joins TRBV10-3 and TRBJ2-7, with a tentative D call TRBD2 (5 bases). The TCR was taken from a woman aged 30 to 39 in good health and CMV-seronegative. The material sequenced was PBMCs. The CDR3 reads CAISTRDEQYF. In nucleotides, the CDR3 is TGTGCCATCAGTACGAGGGACGAGCAGTACTTC.